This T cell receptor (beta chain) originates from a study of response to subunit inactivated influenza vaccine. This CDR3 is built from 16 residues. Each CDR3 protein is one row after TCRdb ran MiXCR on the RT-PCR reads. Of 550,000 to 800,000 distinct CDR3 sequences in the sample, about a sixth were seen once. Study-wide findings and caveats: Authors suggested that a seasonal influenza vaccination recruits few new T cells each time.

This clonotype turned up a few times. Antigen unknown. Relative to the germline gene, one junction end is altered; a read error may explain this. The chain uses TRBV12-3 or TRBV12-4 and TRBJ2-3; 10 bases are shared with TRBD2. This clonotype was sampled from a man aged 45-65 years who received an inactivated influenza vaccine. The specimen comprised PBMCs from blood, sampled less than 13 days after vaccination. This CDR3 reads CASSLMESSRLAGLNF. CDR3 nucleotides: TGTGCCAGCAGTTTAATGGAAAGTAGTCGACTAGCGGGTTTGAATTTT.